This entry features one T cell receptor beta chain sequence. The antigen this receptor binds is unknown. Qualities for individual bases were not recorded, and no much larger clone is one base off. TCRbeta CDR3 regions were amplified from genomic DNA by means of the immunoSEQ Assay, a bias-controlled multiplex PCR. In the source study's methods: The number of nucleated cells in each sample was estimated from the amplification of reference gene primers within the assay. To quantify the absolute abundance of each unique TCRbeta CDR3 rearrangement, sequence reads were collapsed and filtered. For each sample, productive Simpson clonality was calculated as the square root of Simpson's diversity index over productive rearrangements. The immuneACCESS repertoire file appears here via TCRdb, limited to in-frame rearrangements. These files lack a portion of the clones; in checked studies, under half of the deficit traces to unresolved V genes, and the cause of the others is not known. The DNA gave D and trimming, while V, J and clone size come from that table. The sample table holds some 240,000 clones, of which approximately 89% were seen once. The ten largest clones capture around 9.6% of the sample.

This entry belongs to a study of blood T cell repertoires in COVID-19 (dated by TCRdb to 2018 to 2020). With respect to the entire study: Samples covering the acute and convalescent phases of COVID-19 were provided by collaborators in the United States, Italy and Spain. The prospective study material was composed of cDNA or gDNA derived from T cells, B-cell-depleted T cells, or PBMCs. The dataset comprised deeply sampled blood TCRbeta repertoires from subjects exposed to, actively infected with, or recovered from COVID-19. The repertoires were made available in a free public database intended to serve as a resource for research on the immune response to SARS-CoV-2. The samples were drawn from the first 160 participants of the ongoing ImmuneRACE study and from 1,200 or so subjects provided by 6 global collaborators. Nearly every sample came with metadata listing a de-identified subject ID, COVID-19 status, age in years and sex. Where HLA class I and class II types were available, the types were taken from metadata supplied by the sample provider, not from assay-based typing.

Study-wide findings and limitations: The amount of clinical and demographic metadata varied by source and participant and was provided uncurated.

One collaborating source in Seattle enrolled patients while the patients were actively infected and followed the patients over time throughout the course of disease. Whole blood was collected in K2EDTA tubes by collaborating institutions according to the institutions' own protocols. For TCRbeta analysis, collaborators shipped samples as frozen whole blood, isolated PBMCs, or DNA extracted from either of those sample types. Looking up the germline V gene yields CDR1 SGHAT and CDR2 FQNNGV. V is cut back by 5 bases and J by 6 bases, with 3 bases in the junction unmatched. The CDR3 runs 15 residues from the cysteine to the phenylalanine. Only the CDR3 part of the read is kept: 45 bases, read in frame from the first base.

The rearrangement combines TRBV11-2 with TRBJ2-2; 13 of the junction bases match TRBD2. Material: peripheral blood. The sequence derives from a woman between 65 and 79 years old with COVID-19, enrolled during active disease. The encoded CDR3 is CASSRLAGGPGELFF. The DNA sequence is TGTGCCAGCAGCAGACTAGCGGGAGGACCCGGGGAGCTGTTTTTT.